The next 28 T cell receptor beta chains were all read from a single sample in a study of human T cells and chemical hapten exposure. Sample time point: patch test 2, 6 weeks after DPC sensitization. Treatment indicated: therapeutic diphenylcyclopropenone sensitization with weekly scalp DPC. Each CDR3 protein gets one entry after TCRdb re-called the RACE reads with MiXCR. Here the sample spans 80,000 to 100,000 distinct CDR3 sequences, 8.5% to 12% being singletons. The sequencing used whole blood, collected in connection with sensitization to the hapten diphenylcyclopropenone (DPC). All receptors come from a woman aged 45-59 years with alopecia areata. Some clones in this sample may be carry-over from other donors' samples.

The gene calls are TRBV14 and TRBJ1-1; D possibly corresponds to TRBD1 (6 bases). Trimming shortened V by 5 bases and J by 1 base, and 14 bases separated the two germline ends. The CDR3 loop spans 15 amino acids. CDR1 SGHDN and CDR2 FVKESK come from the germline V gene. The CDR3 DNA sequence: TGTGCCAGCAGCAATAACAGGGTGAAGAACACTGAAGCTTTCTTT. Translated, it gives CASSNNRVKNTEAFF.

This clonotype was detected a few times. V is TRBV5-5 and J is TRBJ2-1; D is unclear. Germline V gene lookup returns CDR1 SGHKS and CDR2 YYEKEE (reference sequence). The CDR3 is made up of 14 amino acids. With 1 base removed from V and 8 bases from J, the gap between germline ends came to 13 bases. The CDR3 sequence: CASSLLGSDHEQFF. Here the CDR3 DNA reads TGTGCCAGCAGCTTGTTGGGCAGTGACCATGAGCAGTTCTTC.

This clonotype was recorded at least ten times. This chain connects TRBV28 to TRBJ1-3; 7 bases are a match to TRBD1. J gave up 0 bases and V 6 bases, and 5 bases lay outside the gene matches. The germline CDR1 and CDR2 sequences are MDHEN and SYDVKM. This CDR3 is built from 15 residues. In DNA, the CDR3 is TGTGCCAGCAGCCCCAGGGGGTACTCTGGAAACACCATATATTTT. Its translation is CASSPRGYSGNTIYF.

This rearrangement joins TRBV7-9 to TRBJ2-3; D gene unclear. V was clipped by 5 bases and J by 2 bases, with 14 bases between them. CDR1 and CDR2 (germline): SEHNR, FQNEAQ (reference sequence). The CDR3 totals 15 residues. CDR3: CASSRPEEFTDTQYF. In DNA form, the CDR3 reads TGTGCCAGCAGCCGTCCCGAGGAGTTCACAGATACGCAGTATTTT. Supplemented by reference TRBV7-9 and TRBJ2-3, the full variable domain reads DTGVSQNPRHKITKRGQNVTFRCDPISEHNRLYWYRQTLGQGPEFLTYFQNEAQLEKSRLLSDRFSAERPKGSFSTLEIQRTEQGDSAMYLCASSRPEEFTDTQYFGPGTRLTVL.

There are a few counts of this clonotype. The V call is TRBV2, the J call TRBJ1-1, with D tentatively TRBD1 (6 bases). The CDR3 has 13 amino acids. From germline, CDR1 is SNHLY and CDR2 FYNNEI. Trimming stripped 0 bases from V and 9 bases from J, with 11 bases between. The CDR3 nucleotides are TGTGCCAGCAGTGAAGCGGGGACACGGAAAGCTTTCTTT. Translation: CASSEAGTRKAFF.

This clonotype showed up many times. CDR3: CSARTGIDIQYF. The CDR3 DNA is TGCAGTGCGAGGACAGGGATAGACATTCAGTACTTC. The chain recombines TRBV20-1 with TRBJ2-4; 8 positions match TRBD1. This CDR3 contains 12 residues. With V trimmed by 6 bases and J by 8 bases, 6 bases remained unmatched. Germline V lookup: CDR1 DFQATT, CDR2 SNEGSKA (reference sequence).

CDR3 protein: CASSDRTGAYEQYF. The CDR3 DNA reads TGTGCCAGCAGTGACCGGACAGGGGCCTACGAGCAGTACTTC. J is TRBJ2-7 and V is TRBV6-6; 9 bases align to TRBD1. The CDR3 is made up of 14 amino acids. CDR1 and CDR2 from the germline V gene are MNHNY and SVGAGI (reference sequence). Trimming cost V 5 bases and J 2 bases; bases outside gene matches: 4.

This clonotype appeared many times. The chain carries TRBV11-2 and TRBJ2-1; unclear D gene. The CDR3 is 15 amino acids. Deletions cut 3 bases from V and 1 base from J, with 10 bases between. Germline V gives CDR1 SGHAT, CDR2 FQNNGV. The CDR3 loop reads CASSLEGLSYNEQFF. The CDR3 DNA reads as TGTGCCAGCAGCTTGGAAGGGCTTTCCTACAATGAGCAGTTCTTC.

This clonotype was counted between two and nine times. V gene TRBV7-2 combines with J gene TRBJ2-7; D is unclear. V was trimmed by 5 bases and J by 0 bases, leaving 8 bases between them. This CDR3 spans 13 amino acids. Germline CDR1 SGHTA, CDR2 FQGNSA. The CDR3 sequence: CASSPRPSYEQYF. CDR3 DNA: TGTGCCAGCAGCCCCCGGCCCTCCTACGAGCAGTACTTC.

This clonotype was seen repeatedly, ten times or more. The chain combines TRBV4-1 with TRBJ2-3; D is unclear. This CDR3 comprises 14 residues. Looked up from germline, CDR1 is MGHRA and CDR2 is YSYEKL. V dropped 4 bases and J dropped 0 bases, with 8 bases sitting between them. The CDR3 DNA sequence: TGCGCCAGCAGCCTTACCTCTAGCACAGATACGCAGTATTTT. It codes for CASSLTSSTDTQYF.

The table lists this clonotype with many counts. CDR3 sequence reads: CASRKGQGINYGYTF. The CDR3 DNA reads TGTGCCAGCAGGAAAGGACAGGGCATTAACTATGGCTACACCTTC. This chain links TRBV6-4 with TRBJ1-2; the match to TRBD1 covers 8 bases. The ends lost 6 bases at V and 1 base at J; junction bases unmatched: 7. The V gene's germline CDR1 is MRHNA and CDR2 SNTAGT. This CDR3 contains 15 residues.

This chain joins TRBV6-5 and TRBJ2-2, with D unclear. Germline V gives CDR1 MNHEY, CDR2 SVGAGI. The CDR3 loop spans 8 amino acids. V was clipped by 8 bases and J by 8 bases, with 0 bases between them. The chain's CDR3 is CASGELFF. The CDR3 nucleotides are TGTGCCAGCGGGGAGCTGTTTTTT.

A few counts support this clonotype. This sequence joins TRBV27 and TRBJ2-3; TRBD2 matches 9 bases. This CDR3 region has 17 residues. V dropped 6 bases and J dropped 3; count of bases not matched to a gene: 13. Germline V CDR1 and CDR2: MNHEY, SMNVEV (reference sequence). For the CDR3, the DNA is TGTGCCAGCAGGGCACCGGGACTAGCTAGGGGGACAGATACGCAGTATTTT. It is translated as CASRAPGLARGTDTQYF.

The chain combines TRBV10-3 with TRBJ2-7; D is possibly TRBD2 (5 bases). Germline V gene sequence: CDR1 ENHRY, CDR2 SYGVKD. The CDR3 covers 14 residues. The V end was cut by 8 bases, the J end by 4 bases, with 18 bases between. The DNA of the CDR3 is TGTGCCATCCGGTCAGGCGTCGGAGGTTACGAGCAGTACTTC. This codes for CAIRSGVGGYEQYF.

The J gene is TRBJ2-3, the V gene TRBV20-1; the D gene is possibly TRBD1 (6 bases). V was pared by 0 bases and J by 5 bases, with 9 bases between. The germline V gene has CDR1 DFQATT and CDR2 SNEGSKA (reference sequence). The CDR3 length is 13 residues. CDR3 coding DNA: TGCAGTGCTAGAGAAGCAGGGGTAGATACGCAGTATTTT. Translation gives CSAREAGVDTQYF.

This clonotype was observed many times. The chain recombines TRBV6-2 or TRBV6-3 with TRBJ2-7; TRBD2 is a possible D gene (5 bases). From germline, CDR1 is MNHEY and CDR2 SVGEGT. This CDR3 comprises 13 residues. The V gene lost 0 bases and the J gene lost 7 bases, with 10 bases spanning the gap. The CDR3 sequence is CASSYSGRREQYF. CDR3 DNA: TGTGCCAGCAGTTACTCGGGGAGAAGGGAGCAGTACTTC.

This clonotype has a handful of counts. J is TRBJ2-1 and V is TRBV5-1, with 8 nucleotides matching TRBD2. The V gene end was trimmed by 4 bases and the J gene end by 4 bases; junction bases not matched to a gene: 7. The CDR3 extends over 15 amino acids. In germline, CDR1 is SGHRS, CDR2 YFSETQ. CDR3 bases: TGCGCCAGCAGCATTAGCGGGACTATTTACAATGAGCAGTTCTTC. Translation gives CASSISGTIYNEQFF.

This clonotype was detected only a few times. The chain has TRBV18 and TRBJ2-5, with 8 positions matching TRBD1. The CDR3 runs to 14 residues. Germline V gene lookup returns CDR1 KGHSH and CDR2 LQKENI. V gave up 3 bases and J gave up 3 bases; unmatched junction bases: 3. The CDR3, as DNA: TGTGCCAGCTCACCGTCGACAGGGGAAGAGACCCAGTACTTC. Residues: CASSPSTGEETQYF. The whole variable domain, filled in from reference TRBV18 and TRBJ2-5, reads NAGVMQNPRHLVRRRGQEARLRCSPMKGHSHVYWYRQLPEEGLKFMVYLQKENIIDESGMPKERFSAEFPKEGPSILRIQQVVRGDSAAYFCASSPSTGEETQYFGPGTRLLVL.

This clonotype has only a few counts. V and J are TRBV7-2 and TRBJ1-2, with 9 positions matching TRBD1. The J segment lost 3 bases and the V segment lost 3 bases, leaving 8 bases of the junction unmatched. The CDR3 is made up of 16 amino acids. Germline values: CDR1 SGHTA, CDR2 FQGNSA. The CDR3 nucleotides read TGTGCCAGCAGCTTTACCGGGACAGGGACAGACTATGGCTACACCTTC. This translates into CASSFTGTGTDYGYTF. Using reference TRBV7-2 and TRBJ1-2 for the parts outside the CDR3, the full variable domain is GAGVSQSPSNKVTEKGKDVELRCDPISGHTALYWYRQSLGQGLEFLIYFQGNSAPDKSGLPSDRFSAERTGGSVSTLTIQRTQQEDSAVYLCASSFTGTGTDYGYTFGSGTRLTVV.

This clonotype has a count of ten or more. This rearrangement joins TRBV6-2 or TRBV6-3 to TRBJ2-1, with D unclear. V was shortened by 4 bases and J by 3 bases, with 7 bases between the two germline ends. The CDR3 runs 13 residues. Germline V CDR1 and CDR2: MNHEY, SVGEGT. CDR3: CASSFAGYNEQFF. The DNA of the CDR3 is TGTGCCAGCAGTTTCGCCGGCTACAATGAGCAGTTCTTC.

In its sample, this clonotype was seen many times. This chain joins TRBV11-3 and TRBJ2-1, with 10 bases lining up with TRBD2. The CDR3 loop spans 15 amino acids. CDR1 is SGHNT and CDR2 is YENEEA in the germline V gene. V was clipped by 1 base and J by 10 bases; unmatched bases: 7. The CDR3 sequence: CASSLVLAGEGEQFF. The CDR3, as DNA: TGTGCCAGCAGCTTAGTCCTAGCGGGAGAAGGGGAGCAGTTCTTC.

The chain employs TRBV6-5 and TRBJ2-7; unclear D gene. The CDR3 runs to 15 residues. The V end was cut by 4 bases, the J end by 0 bases, with 13 bases between. Germline V gene sequence: CDR1 MNHEY, CDR2 SVGAGI. The DNA for the CDR3 is TGTGCCAGCAGTTCCGAATACAGAACCTCCTACGAGCAGTACTTC. Residues: CASSSEYRTSYEQYF.

The table lists this clonotype with many counts. The V and J genes are TRBV29-1 and TRBJ1-3; D perhaps matches TRBD1 (5 bases). The germline gives CDR1 SQVTM, CDR2 ANQGSEA. Trimming pared 6 bases from V and 2 bases from J, leaving 11 bases between. The CDR3 loop spans 13 amino acids. CDR3 sequence reads: CSVKGQTGNTIYF. The CDR3 DNA reads TGCAGCGTCAAGGGGCAGACTGGAAACACCATATATTTT.

This clonotype was seen more than once but under ten times. CDR3 nucleotide sequence: TGTGCCAGCAGCGGGGCCAGGGGCACTGAAGCTTTCTTT. Translated, it gives CASSGARGTEAFF. The chain recombines TRBV11-2 with TRBJ1-1, with D maybe TRBD1 (6 bases). Trimming stripped 5 bases from V and 4 bases from J, with 11 bases between. The CDR3 covers 13 residues. Germline V gene sequence: CDR1 SGHAT, CDR2 FQNNGV.

This clonotype has ten or more counts. CDR3: CASSLSGTGYHEQFF. CDR3 in DNA: TGTGCCAGCAGCTTAAGTGGGACAGGGTATCATGAGCAGTTCTTC. The rearrangement uses TRBV7-8 and TRBJ2-1, with 9 bases identical to TRBD1. This CDR3 spans 15 amino acids. V shed 2 bases, J shed 8 bases, and the junction held 7 bases outside the gene matches. Germline lookup yields CDR1 SGHVS and CDR2 FQNEAQ.

There are a few counts of this clonotype. The chain joins TRBV6-5 to TRBJ1-1; the D gene is possibly TRBD1 (5 bases). CDR3 length: 15 amino acids. Germline V CDR1 and CDR2: MNHEY, SVGAGI. V was shortened by 0 bases and J by 4 bases, with 12 bases between the two germline ends. The CDR3 loop reads CASSYSSGLGTEAFF. In DNA, the CDR3 is TGTGCCAGCAGTTACTCGTCAGGGTTGGGCACTGAAGCTTTCTTT.

This clonotype is medium-sized by share. The chain uses TRBV19 and TRBJ1-5; TRBD1 matches 7 bases. CDR1 and CDR2 from the germline V gene are LNHDA and SQIVND (reference sequence). The CDR3 runs to 13 residues. V lost 9 bases, J lost 3 bases, and 5 bases stayed unmatched. For the CDR3, the DNA is TGTGCCAGCTCGACAGGGATCAATCAGCCCCAGCATTTT. Its translation is CASSTGINQPQHF.

This clonotype was seen many times. V and J are TRBV5-6 and TRBJ2-1, with TRBD1 matching 7 bases. This CDR3 comprises 13 residues. Germline V lookup: CDR1 SGHDT, CDR2 YYEEEE. After removal of 0 bases from V and 9 bases from J, the junction contained 3 bases not matched to a gene. In DNA form, the CDR3 reads TGTGCCAGCAGCTTGGCCAACAGGGGTGAGCAGTTCTTC. This codes for CASSLANRGEQFF.